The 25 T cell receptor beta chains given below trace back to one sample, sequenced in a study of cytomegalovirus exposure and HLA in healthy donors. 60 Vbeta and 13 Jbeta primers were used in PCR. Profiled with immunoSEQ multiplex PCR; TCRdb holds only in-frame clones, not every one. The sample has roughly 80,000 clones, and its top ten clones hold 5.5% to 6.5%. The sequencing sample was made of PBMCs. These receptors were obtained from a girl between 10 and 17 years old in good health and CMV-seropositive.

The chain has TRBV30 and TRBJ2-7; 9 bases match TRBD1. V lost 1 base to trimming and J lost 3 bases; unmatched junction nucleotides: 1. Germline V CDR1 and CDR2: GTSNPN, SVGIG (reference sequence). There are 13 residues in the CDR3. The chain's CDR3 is CAWSGGQGYEQYV. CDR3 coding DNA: TGTGCCTGGAGTGGGGGACAGGGCTACGAGCAGTACGTC.

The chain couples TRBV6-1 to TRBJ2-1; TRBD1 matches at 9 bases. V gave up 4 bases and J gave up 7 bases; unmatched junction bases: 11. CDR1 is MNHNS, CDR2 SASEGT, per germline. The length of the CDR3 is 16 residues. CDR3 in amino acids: CASSVSGQGLGNEQFF. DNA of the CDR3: TGTGCCAGCAGTGTGAGTGGACAGGGGCTTGGTAATGAGCAGTTCTTC.

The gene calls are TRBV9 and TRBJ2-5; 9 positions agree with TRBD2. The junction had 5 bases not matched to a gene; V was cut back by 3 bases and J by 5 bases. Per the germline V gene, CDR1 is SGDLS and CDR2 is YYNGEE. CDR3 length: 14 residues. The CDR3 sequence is CASSDNSGGETQYF. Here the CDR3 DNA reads TGTGCCAGCAGCGATAATAGCGGGGGCGAGACCCAGTACTTC.

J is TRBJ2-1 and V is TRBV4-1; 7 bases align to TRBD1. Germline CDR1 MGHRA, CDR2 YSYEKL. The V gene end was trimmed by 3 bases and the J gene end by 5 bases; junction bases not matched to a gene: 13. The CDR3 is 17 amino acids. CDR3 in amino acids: CASSHGPGQPTDNEQFF. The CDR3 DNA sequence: TGCGCCAGCAGCCACGGGCCGGGACAGCCTACCGACAATGAGCAGTTCTTC.

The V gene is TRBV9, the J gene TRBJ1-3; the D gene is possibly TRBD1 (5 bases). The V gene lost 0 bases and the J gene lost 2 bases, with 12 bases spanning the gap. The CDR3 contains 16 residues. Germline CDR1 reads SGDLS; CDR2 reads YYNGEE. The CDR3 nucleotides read TGTGCCAGCAGCGTAGACGGGAGGACAACTGGAAACACCATATATTTT. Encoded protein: CASSVDGRTTGNTIYF. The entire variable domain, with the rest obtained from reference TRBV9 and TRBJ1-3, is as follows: DSGVTQTPKHLITATGQRVTLRCSPRSGDLSVYWYQQSLDQGLQFLIQYYNGEERAKGNILERFSAQQFPDLHSELNLSSLELGDSALYFCASSVDGRTTGNTIYFGEGSWLTVV.

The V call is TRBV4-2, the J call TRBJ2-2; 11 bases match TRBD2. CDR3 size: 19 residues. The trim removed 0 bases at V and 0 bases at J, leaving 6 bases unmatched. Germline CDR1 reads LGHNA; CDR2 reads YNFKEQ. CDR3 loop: CASSQDHPSGGSNTGELFF. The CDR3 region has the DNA TGTGCCAGCAGCCAAGATCACCCTAGCGGGGGGTCGAACACCGGGGAGCTGTTTTTT.

The CDR3 here is CASSYRGLDNEQFF. The CDR3 DNA is TGTGCCAGCAGTTACCGGGGACTTGACAATGAGCAGTTCTTC. The V gene is TRBV6-5, the J gene TRBJ2-1, with a tentative D call TRBD2 (6 bases). The ends were cut back, 2 bases at V and 5 bases at J, with 10 bases in the middle. Germline V gene lookup returns CDR1 MNHEY and CDR2 SVGAGI. This CDR3 spans 14 amino acids.

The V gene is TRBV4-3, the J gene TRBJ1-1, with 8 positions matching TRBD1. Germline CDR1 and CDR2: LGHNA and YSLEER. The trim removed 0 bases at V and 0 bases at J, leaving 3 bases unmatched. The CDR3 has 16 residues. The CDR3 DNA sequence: TGCGCCAGCAGCCAAGATGGGACAGGACTGAACACTGAAGCTTTCTTT. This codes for CASSQDGTGLNTEAFF.

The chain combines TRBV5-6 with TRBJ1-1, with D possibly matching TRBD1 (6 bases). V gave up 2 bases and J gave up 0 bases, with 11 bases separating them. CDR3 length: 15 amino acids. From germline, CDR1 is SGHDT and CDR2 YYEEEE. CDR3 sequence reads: CASSFGRGMNTEAFF. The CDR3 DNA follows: TGTGCCAGCAGCTTCGGCAGGGGCATGAACACTGAAGCTTTCTTT.

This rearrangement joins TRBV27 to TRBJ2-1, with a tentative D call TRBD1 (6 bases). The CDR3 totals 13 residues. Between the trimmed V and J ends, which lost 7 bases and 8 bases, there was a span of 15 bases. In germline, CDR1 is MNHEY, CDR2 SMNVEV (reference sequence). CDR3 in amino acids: CASTVLGGDEQFF. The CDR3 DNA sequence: TGTGCCAGCACCGTACTAGGGGGTGATGAGCAGTTCTTC.

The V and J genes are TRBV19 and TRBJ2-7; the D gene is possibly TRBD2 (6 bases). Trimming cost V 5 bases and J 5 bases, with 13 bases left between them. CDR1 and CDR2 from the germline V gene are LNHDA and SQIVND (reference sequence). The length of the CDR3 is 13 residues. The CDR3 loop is CASSPGGNHEQYF. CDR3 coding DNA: TGTGCCAGTAGTCCTGGGGGGAACCACGAGCAGTACTTC.

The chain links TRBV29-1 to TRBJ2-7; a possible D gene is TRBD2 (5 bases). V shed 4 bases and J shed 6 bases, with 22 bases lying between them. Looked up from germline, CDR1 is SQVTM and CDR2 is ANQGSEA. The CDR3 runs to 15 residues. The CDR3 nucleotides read TGCAGCGTTGTCAAATACGGGGAAGGGTTGGGCGAGCAGTACTTC. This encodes CSVVKYGEGLGEQYF.

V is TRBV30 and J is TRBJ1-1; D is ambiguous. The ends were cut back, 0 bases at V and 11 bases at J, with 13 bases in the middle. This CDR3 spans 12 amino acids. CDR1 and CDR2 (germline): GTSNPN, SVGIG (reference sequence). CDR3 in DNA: TGTGCCTGGAGTGTAAGAGGTATCGAGGCTTTCTTT. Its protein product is CAWSVRGIEAFF.

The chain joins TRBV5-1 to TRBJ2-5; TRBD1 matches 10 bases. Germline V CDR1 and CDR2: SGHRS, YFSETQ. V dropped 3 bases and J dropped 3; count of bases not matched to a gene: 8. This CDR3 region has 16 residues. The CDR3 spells CASSSLTGTGEETQYF. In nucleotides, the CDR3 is TGCGCCAGCAGCTCGCTCACCGGGACAGGGGAAGAGACCCAGTACTTC.

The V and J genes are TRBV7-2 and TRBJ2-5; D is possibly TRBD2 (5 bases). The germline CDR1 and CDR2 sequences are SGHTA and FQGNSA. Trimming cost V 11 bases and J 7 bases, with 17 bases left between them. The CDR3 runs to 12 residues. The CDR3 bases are TGTGCCTCCGGTACGCAAGCGGCGACCCAGTACTTC. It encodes CASGTQAATQYF.

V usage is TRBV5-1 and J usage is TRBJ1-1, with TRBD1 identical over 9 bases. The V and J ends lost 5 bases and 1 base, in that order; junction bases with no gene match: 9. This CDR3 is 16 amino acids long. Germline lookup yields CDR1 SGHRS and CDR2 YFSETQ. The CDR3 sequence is CASRSNRGRGNTEAFF. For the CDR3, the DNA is TGCGCCAGCAGGTCTAACAGGGGGCGTGGGAACACTGAAGCTTTCTTT.

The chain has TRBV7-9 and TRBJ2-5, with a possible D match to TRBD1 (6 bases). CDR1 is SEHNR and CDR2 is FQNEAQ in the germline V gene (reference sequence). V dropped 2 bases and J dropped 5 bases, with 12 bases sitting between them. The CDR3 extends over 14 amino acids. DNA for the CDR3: TGTGCCAGCAGCTTATCGGCAGGGGTGGAGACCCAGTACTTC. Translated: CASSLSAGVETQYF.

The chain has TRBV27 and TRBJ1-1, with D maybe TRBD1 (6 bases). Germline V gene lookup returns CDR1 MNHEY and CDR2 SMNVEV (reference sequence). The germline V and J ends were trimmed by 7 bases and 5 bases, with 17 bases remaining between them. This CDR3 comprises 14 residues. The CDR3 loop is CASTDGQKRTEAFF. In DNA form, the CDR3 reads TGTGCCAGCACCGACGGACAGAAGAGAACTGAAGCTTTCTTT.

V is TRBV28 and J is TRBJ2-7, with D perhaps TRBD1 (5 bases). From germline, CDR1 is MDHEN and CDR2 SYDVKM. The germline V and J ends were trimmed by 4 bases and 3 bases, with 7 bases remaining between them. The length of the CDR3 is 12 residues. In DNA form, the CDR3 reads TGTGCCAGCAGTTACGACAGCTACGAGCAGTACTTC. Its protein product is CASSYDSYEQYF.

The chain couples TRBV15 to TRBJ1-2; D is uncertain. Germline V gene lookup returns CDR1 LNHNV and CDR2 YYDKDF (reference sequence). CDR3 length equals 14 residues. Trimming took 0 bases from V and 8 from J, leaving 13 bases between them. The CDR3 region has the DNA TGTGCCACCAGCAGAGACCTTTCAGGAGGAGGCTACACCTTC. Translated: CATSRDLSGGGYTF. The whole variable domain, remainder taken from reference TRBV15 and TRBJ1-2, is DAMVIQNPRYQVTQFGKPVTLSCSQTLNHNVMYWYQQKSSQAPKLLFHYYDKDFNNEADTPDNFQSRRPNTSFCFLDIRSPGLGDTAMYLCATSRDLSGGGYTFGSGTRLTVV.

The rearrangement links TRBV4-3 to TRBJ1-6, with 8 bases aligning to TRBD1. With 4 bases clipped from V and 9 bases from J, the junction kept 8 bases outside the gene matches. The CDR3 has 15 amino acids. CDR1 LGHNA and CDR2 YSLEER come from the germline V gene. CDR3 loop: CASSPGQGSGSPLHF. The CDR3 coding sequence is TGCGCCAGCAGCCCTGGACAGGGATCGGGTTCACCCCTCCACTTT.

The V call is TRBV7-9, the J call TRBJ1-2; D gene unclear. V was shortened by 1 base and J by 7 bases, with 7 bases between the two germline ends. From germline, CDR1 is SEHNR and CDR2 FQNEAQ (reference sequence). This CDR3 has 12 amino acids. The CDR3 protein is CASSLVEGGYTF. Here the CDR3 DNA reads TGTGCCAGCAGCTTAGTGGAGGGTGGCTACACCTTC.

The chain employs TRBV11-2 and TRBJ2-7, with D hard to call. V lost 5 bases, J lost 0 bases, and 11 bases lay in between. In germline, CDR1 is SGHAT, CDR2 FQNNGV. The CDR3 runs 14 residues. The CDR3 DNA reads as TGTGCCAGCAGCCGAACCCACGACTCCTACGAGCAGTACGTC. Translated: CASSRTHDSYEQYV.

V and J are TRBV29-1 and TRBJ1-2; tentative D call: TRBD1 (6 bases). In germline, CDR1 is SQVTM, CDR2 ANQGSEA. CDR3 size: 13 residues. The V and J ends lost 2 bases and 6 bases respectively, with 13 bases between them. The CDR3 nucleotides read TGCAGCGTTGAACGACAGGAGAAGCATGGCTACACCTTC. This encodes CSVERQEKHGYTF.

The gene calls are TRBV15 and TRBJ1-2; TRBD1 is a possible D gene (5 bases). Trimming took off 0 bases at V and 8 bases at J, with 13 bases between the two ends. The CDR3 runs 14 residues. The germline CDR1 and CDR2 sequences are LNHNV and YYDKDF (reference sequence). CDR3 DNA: TGTGCCACCAGCAGAGATAAGCAGGGTAAGGGCTACACCTTC. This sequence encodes CATSRDKQGKGYTF.